The clone carrying this T cell receptor (beta chain) appeared a single time. V lost 5 bases to trimming and J lost 0 bases; unmatched junction nucleotides: 7. CDR3 length equals 15 residues. CDR1 is MDHEN and CDR2 is SYDVKM in the germline V gene. Original analysis: Amplification of reference gene primers provided the estimated nucleated cell counts. The protocol was immunoSEQ multiplex PCR, while the TCRdb copy is restricted to in-frame clones and leaves out a portion. Clone size and V and J calls were adopted from that table, with D and trimming inferred from the DNA. The sample includes more than 85,000 clones, roughly four fifths of them seen just once. The sample originates from a study of blood T cell repertoires in COVID-19. Looking at the study overall: Acute-phase and convalescent COVID-19 samples originated in the United States, Italy and Spain. T cells, B-cell-depleted T cells, or PBMCs provided the cDNA or gDNA that served as material.

The sample consisted of peripheral blood. The chain employs TRBV28 and TRBJ2-7, with 7 nucleotides matching TRBD1. The origin of this receptor is a woman aged 55-69 years with acute or convalescent COVID-19. The chain's CDR3 is CASSNNRGSSYEQYF. The CDR3 coding sequence is TGTGCCAGCAGTAATAACAGGGGTAGCTCCTACGAGCAGTACTTC.